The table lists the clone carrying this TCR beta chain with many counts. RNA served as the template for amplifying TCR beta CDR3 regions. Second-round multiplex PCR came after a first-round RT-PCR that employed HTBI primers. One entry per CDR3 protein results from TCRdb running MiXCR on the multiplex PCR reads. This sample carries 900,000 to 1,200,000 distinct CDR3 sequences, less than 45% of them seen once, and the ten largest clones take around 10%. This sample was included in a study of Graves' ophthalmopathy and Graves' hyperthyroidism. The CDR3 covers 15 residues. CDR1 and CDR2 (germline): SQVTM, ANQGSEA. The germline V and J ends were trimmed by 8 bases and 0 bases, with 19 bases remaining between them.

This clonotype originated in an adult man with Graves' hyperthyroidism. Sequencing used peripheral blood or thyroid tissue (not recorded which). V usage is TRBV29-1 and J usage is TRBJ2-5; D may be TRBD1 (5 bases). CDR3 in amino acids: CSYKGDSRNQETQYF. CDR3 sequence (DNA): TGCAGCTACAAAGGGGATAGCAGAAACCAAGAGACCCAGTACTTC.